What follows is one T cell receptor beta chain and its context. Its antigen is not identified. Some clones are missing from TCRdb's copy, which holds only in-frame ones; the method was immunoSEQ multiplex PCR. The sample holds tens of thousands of clones; roughly 91% are singletons and the top ten take nearly 25%. These data come from a study of T cell responses to AZD1222 COVID-19 vaccine. Across the study: Recipients boosted at about 4 weeks or about 12 weeks are pooled.

V was clipped by 5 bases and J by 6 bases, with 19 bases between them. The V gene's germline CDR1 is SGHTA and CDR2 FQGNSA. The CDR3 is 15 amino acids. Study-wide results and caveats: Repertoire samples came only from after the peak T cell response. Regions left unmutated in variants are reportedly the target of nearly half of spike-specific TCRs. Spike was spanned by vaccine-associated CD4 TCRs, which were dominant at 160-218 and 743-854.

The receptor was derived from an adult in good health. The V and J genes are TRBV7-2 and TRBJ1-1; no clear D gene. Sequenced material: peripheral blood, taken on day 0 of AZD1222 vaccination. The CDR3 here is CASSARARGPPEAFF. CDR3 nucleotides: TGTGCCAGCAGCGCGAGGGCCCGGGGTCCCCCTGAAGCTTTCTTT.